This TCR beta chain was observed in a study of cytomegalovirus exposure and HLA in healthy donors. General study findings and limits: According to reports, the classifier identified cytomegalovirus status with high specificity and sensitivity. Through in vitro validation, three CMV-associated chains were shown to be specific for CMV antigens.

Trimming took off 10 bases at V and 4 bases at J, with 14 bases between the two ends. The germline V gene has CDR1 MRHNA and CDR2 SNTAGT. There are 13 residues in the CDR3. Turning to this clone: Its target is unknown.

Sequenced by immunoSEQ multiplex PCR; TCRdb stores in-frame clones only, minus some. The data contain roughly 120,000 clones, approximately 94% of them singletons. This TCR was sampled from a woman aged 18 to 35 in good health and CMV-seronegative. This chain connects TRBV6-4 to TRBJ1-5; D uncertain. Sample: PBMCs. CDR3 protein: CATLTCENQPQHF. The CDR3 nucleotides are TGTGCCACCCTTACATGTGAAAATCAGCCCCAGCATTTT.